This T cell receptor beta chain was sequenced in a study of CD8 T cells in ankylosing spondylitis. Using its own MiXCR run on the 5' RACE reads, TCRdb lists one record per CDR3 protein. Of around 770,000 distinct CDR3 sequences in the sample, about an eighth were seen once. This clonotype was observed many times. Its target is not known. Germline V gene data show CDR1 as DFQATT and CDR2 as SNEGSKA (reference sequence). The CDR3 contains 14 residues. The V end lost 0 bases, the J end lost 2 bases, and 11 bases lay between the germline ends. Overall study results and limits: The study identified a TCR beta motif of eight highly homologous variants that appeared characteristic of ankylosing spondylitis blood.

Source material: blood, either unsorted or a sorted T cell fraction (not recorded which). The origin of this receptor is a male donor with ankylosing spondylitis. This chain links TRBV20-1 with TRBJ2-7; D might be TRBD2 (6 bases). The CDR3 region is CSAREGSGTYEQYF. CDR3 in DNA: TGCAGTGCTAGAGAAGGTAGCGGAACCTACGAGCAGTACTTC.